This T cell receptor (beta chain) was captured in a study of shared clonotypes between healthy human individuals. V was pared by 0 bases and J by 0 bases, with 13 bases between. This CDR3 is built from 17 residues. In germline, CDR1 is LNHDA, CDR2 SQIVND (reference sequence). CD45RO-negative cells were positively selected for CCR7, leaving out terminally differentiated effector memory CD45RA+ cells. Using immunoSEQ multiplex PCR, the repertoire was profiled, and TCRdb retains in-frame clones only, with some absent. The table includes about 750,000 clones, almost 95% detected once. The sample taken for sequencing was naive CD8+ T cells sorted from blood. The source of this sequence is a man under 40 in good health. The gene calls are TRBV19 and TRBJ2-3; D is ambiguous. The CDR3, as DNA: TGTGCCAGTAGTATAGATCACGGGTTCCGAAGCACAGATACGCAGTATTTT. This encodes CASSIDHGFRSTDTQYF.